The next 10 T cell receptor beta chains were all read from a single sample in a study of blood T cell repertoires in COVID-19. Profiled with immunoSEQ multiplex PCR; TCRdb holds only in-frame clones, not every one. Here the sample spans 150,000 to 200,000 clones, over 70% being singletons. Material: peripheral blood. Receptors were obtained from a woman between 55 and 75 years old with acute or convalescent COVID-19.

The chain uses TRBV6-5 and TRBJ2-1, with 8 bases identical to TRBD1. CDR1 MNHEY and CDR2 SVGAGI come from the germline V gene. The CDR3 covers 14 residues. With 2 bases clipped from V and 9 bases from J, the junction kept 6 bases outside the gene matches. In DNA form, the CDR3 reads TGTGCCAGCAGTTACGATACAGGGGGTCCTGAGCAGTTCTTC. Translated: CASSYDTGGPEQFF.

The chain is built from TRBV3-1 (or the pseudogene TRBV3-2) and TRBJ2-3, with a tentative D call TRBD2 (6 bases). V lost 4 bases, J lost 4 bases, and 15 bases lay in between. This CDR3 region has 15 residues. The germline CDR1 and CDR2 sequences are LGHDT and YNNKEL (reference sequence). CDR3 in amino acids: CASSPGGPRADTQYF. The DNA of the CDR3 is TGTGCCAGCAGCCCAGGAGGGCCCCGGGCAGATACGCAGTATTTT.

The chain carries TRBV6-4 and TRBJ1-2, with 9 bases lining up with TRBD1. V shed 6 bases, J shed 5 bases, and the junction held 4 bases outside the gene matches. Looked up from germline, CDR1 is MRHNA and CDR2 is SNTAGT. There are 13 residues in the CDR3. The CDR3 loop is CASRPGTGYGYTF. CDR3 nucleotides: TGTGCCAGCAGACCCGGGACAGGGTATGGCTACACCTTC.

The chain joins TRBV6-2 or TRBV6-3 to TRBJ1-2, with D possibly being TRBD1 (5 bases). V was cut by 4 bases and J by 0 bases, with 21 bases left in between. CDR3 length: 18 residues. From germline, CDR1 is MNHEY and CDR2 SVGEGT. CDR3 protein: CASSFGPQGYEANYGYTF. CDR3 in DNA: TGTGCCAGCAGTTTTGGCCCTCAGGGCTATGAAGCTAACTATGGCTACACCTTC.

The CDR3 DNA follows: TGTGCCAGCAGTTACGCGGAGAGCTCCTACGAGCAGTACTTC. Amino acids: CASSYAESSYEQYF. The rearrangement uses TRBV6-5 and TRBJ2-7, with D uncertain. CDR3 length: 14 residues. Germline-derived CDR1 and CDR2 are MNHEY and SVGAGI. V lost 2 bases and J lost 0, with 8 bases in between.

V usage is TRBV23-1 and J usage is TRBJ2-7, with TRBD1 identical over 7 bases. TRBV23-1 has ORF status, its function being uncertain. The CDR3 is 13 residues long. The junction had 5 bases not matched to a gene; V was cut back by 7 bases and J by 2 bases. The CDR3 loop is CASIRQGTYEQYF. The CDR3 DNA sequence: TGCGCCAGCATTCGACAGGGAACCTACGAGCAGTACTTC.

The rearrangement joins TRBV6-4 to TRBJ2-5; TRBD2 matches at 9 bases. Germline loops: CDR1 MRHNA, CDR2 SNTAGT. The V segment lost 0 bases and the J segment 1 base; nucleotides outside the gene matches: 6. This CDR3 is 17 amino acids long. Here the CDR3 reads CASSDSRGSGGQETQYF. The CDR3 DNA reads TGTGCCAGCAGTGACTCGAGGGGTAGCGGGGGCCAAGAGACCCAGTACTTC.

This clone was observed once. The V and J genes are TRBV7-2 and TRBJ1-3, with D perhaps TRBD1 (6 bases). Germline values: CDR1 SGHTA, CDR2 FQGNSA. This CDR3 comprises 15 residues. Between the trimmed V and J ends, which lost 3 bases and 6 bases, there was a span of 15 bases. CDR3 protein: CASSFGGAGANTIYF. CDR3 DNA sequence: TGTGCCAGCAGCTTCGGGGGGGCTGGCGCAAACACCATATATTTT.

This chain connects TRBV7-2 to TRBJ2-5; no definite D call. Per the germline V gene, CDR1 is SGHTA and CDR2 is FQGNSA. V shed 1 base and J shed 1 base, with 7 bases lying between them. The CDR3 has 14 residues. The CDR3 sequence is CASSLGPVQETQYF. In DNA, the CDR3 is TGTGCCAGCAGCTTAGGGCCAGTCCAAGAGACCCAGTACTTC.

J is TRBJ2-7 and V is TRBV2, with 7 bases matching TRBD1. This CDR3 spans 13 amino acids. V was clipped by 6 bases and J by 4 bases; unmatched bases: 6. Germline loops: CDR1 SNHLY, CDR2 FYNNEI. CDR3 in DNA: TGTGCCAGCAGCTTGGGACAGTCATACGAGCAGTACTTC. Residues: CASSLGQSYEQYF.